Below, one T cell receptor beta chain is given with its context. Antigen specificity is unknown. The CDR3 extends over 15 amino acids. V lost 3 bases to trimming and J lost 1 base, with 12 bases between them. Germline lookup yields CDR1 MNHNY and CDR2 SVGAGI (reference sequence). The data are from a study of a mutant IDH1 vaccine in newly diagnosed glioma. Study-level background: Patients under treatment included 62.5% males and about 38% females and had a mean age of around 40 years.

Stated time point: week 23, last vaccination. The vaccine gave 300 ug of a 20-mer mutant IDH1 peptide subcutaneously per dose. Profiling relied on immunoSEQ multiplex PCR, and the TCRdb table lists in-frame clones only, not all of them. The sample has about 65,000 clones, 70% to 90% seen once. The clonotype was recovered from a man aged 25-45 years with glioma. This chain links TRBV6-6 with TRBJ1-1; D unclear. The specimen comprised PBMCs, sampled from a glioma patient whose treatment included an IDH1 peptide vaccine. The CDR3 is CASSYETLPNTEAFF. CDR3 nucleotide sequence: TGTGCCAGCAGTTATGAGACCCTTCCGAACACTGAAGCTTTCTTT.